One sample yielded the 14 T cell receptor beta chains listed below, sequenced in a study of T cell changes during pregnancy in multiple sclerosis. Repertoires were generated with immunoSEQ multiplex PCR, while TCRdb's copy carries only in-frame clones and drops some. The sample includes under 60,000 clones, around 91% of them seen just once. This specimen consisted of CD4+ T cells from peripheral blood mononuclear cells, obtained in the second trimester of pregnancy. These receptor sequences come from a female donor in good health, enrolled as a control in a pregnancy study.

The CDR3 loop reads CASIPGGAGNEQFF. CDR3 in DNA: TGTGCCAGCATCCCGGGGGGGGCAGGAAATGAGCAGTTCTTC. The chain joins TRBV6-5 to TRBJ2-1, with 8 positions matching TRBD2. Germline loops: CDR1 MNHEY, CDR2 SVGAGI. Trimming took 7 bases from V and 7 from J; bases not matched to a gene: 9. The CDR3 covers 14 residues.

The chain employs TRBV4-2 and TRBJ2-2; 13 bases agree with TRBD2. The trim removed 6 bases at V and 3 bases at J, leaving 7 bases unmatched. The CDR3 has 17 amino acids. The germline CDR1 and CDR2 sequences are LGHNA and YNFKEQ. CDR3 sequence reads: CASSLGTSGVDTGELFF. The CDR3 region has the DNA TGTGCCAGCAGTCTCGGGACTAGCGGGGTTGACACCGGGGAGCTGTTTTTT.

By its share, this clone is medium-sized. The V and J genes are TRBV4-2 and TRBJ2-3; TRBD2 matches at 14 bases. The J segment lost 3 bases and the V segment lost 5 bases, leaving 7 bases of the junction unmatched. The germline gives CDR1 LGHNA, CDR2 YNFKEQ. There are 17 residues in the CDR3. In nucleotides, the CDR3 is TGTGCCAGCAGCAGGGAGGGGACTAGCGGGGGTACAGATACGCAGTATTTT. Encoded protein: CASSREGTSGGTDTQYF.

The chain joins TRBV6-1 to TRBJ2-5, with 9 positions matching TRBD1. The germline CDR1 and CDR2 sequences are MNHNS and SASEGT. Trimming took 4 bases from V and 2 from J; bases not matched to a gene: 2. This CDR3 contains 14 residues. In nucleotides, the CDR3 is TGTGCCAGCAGTGTTGACAGGGGGCAAGAGACCCAGTACTTC. It translates to CASSVDRGQETQYF.

V is TRBV11-2 and J is TRBJ2-7; TRBD1 aligns across 9 bases. This CDR3 comprises 14 residues. Germline V gene lookup returns CDR1 SGHAT and CDR2 FQNNGV. Unmatched junction bases numbered 6, after V lost 4 bases and J lost 5 bases. CDR3 sequence reads: CASSSRDRDHEQYF. In DNA form, the CDR3 reads TGTGCCAGCAGCTCCCGGGACAGGGATCACGAGCAGTACTTC.

The gene calls are TRBV6-6 and TRBJ1-1; D remains ambiguous. With 11 bases removed from V and 0 bases from J, the gap between germline ends came to 10 bases. The CDR3 is 12 residues long. Germline V gene lookup returns CDR1 MNHNY and CDR2 SVGAGI (reference sequence). In nucleotides, the CDR3 is TGTGCCTGTTCCAGGATGAACACTGAAGCTTTCTTT. Translation: CACSRMNTEAFF.

The V and J genes are TRBV5-1 and TRBJ2-4; 9 positions match TRBD1. The CDR3 covers 19 residues. The ends lost 2 bases at V and 4 bases at J; junction bases unmatched: 16. Germline assignment: CDR1 SGHRS and CDR2 YFSETQ. CDR3 coding DNA: TGCGCCAGCAGCTTACCCTCCGGATCCTTAGGGACAGGGAAAAACATTCAGTACTTC. Its protein is CASSLPSGSLGTGKNIQYF.

The V gene is TRBV4-1, the J gene TRBJ2-2; D is unresolved. Per the germline V gene, CDR1 is MGHRA and CDR2 is YSYEKL. This CDR3 comprises 16 residues. V lost 0 bases to trimming and J lost 2 bases, with 10 bases between them. In DNA, the CDR3 is TGCGCCAGCAGCCAAGATTGGCTGACTAACACCGGGGAGCTGTTTTTT. Its translation is CASSQDWLTNTGELFF.

The chain uses TRBV7-7 and TRBJ2-2; perhaps TRBD1 as D (6 bases). CDR1 and CDR2 from the germline V gene are SSHAT and FNYEAQ (reference sequence). V was shortened by 3 bases and J by 3 bases, with 11 bases between the two germline ends. CDR3 length equals 15 residues. CDR3 region: CASSLAGADTGELFF. The CDR3 coding sequence is TGTGCCAGCAGCTTGGCAGGGGCAGACACCGGGGAGCTGTTTTTT.

The sample holds one count of this clone. The chain carries TRBV19 and TRBJ2-5, with 7 bases that match TRBD1. The germline V gene has CDR1 LNHDA and CDR2 SQIVND (reference sequence). The CDR3 consists of 13 residues. With V trimmed by 3 bases and J by 2 bases, 0 bases remained unmatched. The CDR3 is CASSMGQQETQYF. DNA for the CDR3: TGTGCCAGTAGTATGGGACAGCAAGAGACCCAGTACTTC.

V usage is TRBV19 and J usage is TRBJ1-2, with no clear D. Germline V lookup: CDR1 LNHDA, CDR2 SQIVND (reference sequence). The CDR3 is 15 amino acids. The V and J ends lost 3 bases and 2 bases respectively, with 13 bases between them. The CDR3: CASSIEVRENYGYTF. As DNA, the CDR3 is TGTGCCAGTAGTATCGAGGTGAGGGAGAACTATGGCTACACCTTC.

The chain has TRBV19 and TRBJ1-5; 7 bases fit TRBD1. The germline CDR1 and CDR2 sequences are LNHDA and SQIVND (reference sequence). The CDR3 sequence is 13 residues long. V shed 6 bases, J shed 5 bases, and the junction held 4 bases outside the gene matches. In DNA form, the CDR3 reads TGTGCCAGTAGCATCCAGGGGGATCAGCCCCAGCATTTT. Translation: CASSIQGDQPQHF.

This clone was detected once. V and J are TRBV5-4 and TRBJ1-3; 7 positions agree with TRBD1. CDR1 is SGHNT, CDR2 YYREEE, per germline (reference sequence). This CDR3 has 16 amino acids. After removal of 1 base from V and 2 bases from J, the junction contained 6 bases not matched to a gene. Here the CDR3 DNA reads TGTGCCAGCAGCTTGTTTGGGCAGGGGGCTGGAAACACCATATATTTT. Protein product: CASSLFGQGAGNTIYF.

CDR3 in amino acids: CASSLAGVPTDTQYF. The CDR3 DNA reads TGTGCCAGCAGCTTAGCGGGGGTCCCAACAGATACGCAGTATTTT. This sequence joins TRBV11-3 and TRBJ2-3, with a tentative D call TRBD2 (6 bases). V lost 1 base to trimming and J lost 3 bases, with 11 bases between them. This CDR3 has 15 amino acids. In germline, CDR1 is SGHNT, CDR2 YENEEA. The whole variable domain, filled in from reference TRBV11-3 and TRBJ2-3, reads EAGVVQSPRYKIIEKKQPVAFWCNPISGHNTLYWYLQNLGQGPELLIRYENEEAVDDSQLPKDRFSAERLKGVDSTLKIQPAELGDSAVYLCASSLAGVPTDTQYFGPGTRLTVL.